This TCR beta chain was sequenced for a study of T cell responses to AZD1222 COVID-19 vaccine (dated by TCRdb to the early 2020s). About the full investigation: TCR sequencing covered some 240 trial participants: 200 to 220 given two doses of AZD1222 and approximately 25 given two doses of MenACWY control vaccine. Trial participants were enrolled by age into subgroups of 18-55, 56-69 and 70-plus years, and about 150, 27 and 61 TCR-sequenced participants, respectively, were included in these subgroups.

For this clone: It has no known antigen specificity. Base qualities are not at hand, and no much larger clone is one base apart.

The CDR3 regions of human TCRbeta chains were analyzed by immunosequencing. The published analysis was carried out like this. Repertoire TCRs were matched against a reference library of SARS-CoV-2-specific TCRs generated with the MIRA antigen-specificity platform. Breadth was defined as the fraction of unique TCRs that were SARS-CoV-2-associated, and depth was defined as the fraction of total T cells that were SARS-CoV-2-associated. Each spike-specific TCR was assigned to its reactive spike region and to a CD4 or CD8 class using the MIRA data. Log10-transformed breadth and depth values were compared by one-way ANOVA with Sidak's multiple comparisons tests. Drawn from immuneACCESS, this table holds only the in-frame rearrangements with V and J called that TCRdb kept. Clones are partly lost; checked studies trace under half to an unresolved V gene and leave the rest unexplained. The V and J calls and clone size come from that table; D and trimming were worked out from the DNA. This sample holds approximately 140,000 clones; approximately 90% were observed only once. The ten largest account for about 3.3% of the sample.

V trim: 1 base; J trim: 2 bases; unmatched bases: 3. For CDR1 and CDR2, the germline V gene lists SGHRS and YFSETQ. Taken from cysteine to phenylalanine, the CDR3 has 14 residues. The only DNA kept is the CDR3, 42 bases in frame from the first base. The time point label, read with the paper, signifies: about 28 days (+/-7) after the second vaccine dose. Because spike-specific TCR depth and breadth did not differ between the two schedules, AZD1222 recipients who got a second dose at roughly 4 weeks were pooled with those who got a second dose at roughly 12 weeks. Samples from vaccinated people were obtained from the UK trials COV001 and COV002, which included a single-blind randomized controlled phase 2/3 trial of AZD1222 (ChAdOx1 nCoV-19) in healthy adults. Trial participant PBMC samples were collected at day 0 and day 28 after the second dose for TCRbeta chain sequencing. Results the study describes overall, beyond this receptor: No day 14 peak-response samples were available, so repertoires were characterized only after the peak T cell response. CD4 TCRs associated with the vaccine covered the entire spike protein, and the dominant responses were in regions 160-218 and 743-854. Conclusions about previously exposed vaccinees are limited because only five to seven AZD1222 recipients were SARS-CoV-2 seropositive at baseline. The 56-69-year group was small, and its depth increase did not reach significance, likely because of low power. Nearly half of unique spike-specific TCRs reportedly recognized epitopes outside regions mutated in the B.1.351 and B.1.1.7 variants. Most participants were white British and females outnumbered males, and the authors suggested that clonal diversity may have been underestimated. After two AZD1222 doses, both the breadth and the depth of spike-specific TCRs were significantly higher than at day 0 and than in MenACWY recipients.

The clonotype comes from an adult who received the AZD1222 COVID-19 vaccine. The sample in question was peripheral blood, obtained 28 days after the second AZD1222 dose. Recombination joined TRBV5-1 with TRBJ2-7, with 7 bases in between that match TRBD1. Here is the DNA: TGCGCCAGCAGCTTGAATCAGGGGGCCTACGAGCAGTACTTC. This yields the protein CASSLNQGAYEQYF.